The T cell receptor (beta chain) under discussion was sequenced for a study of technical replicates of blood from a few donors. This clone was detected only once. The germline gives CDR1 SNHLY, CDR2 FYNNEI. The CDR3 spans 15 residues. Between the trimmed V and J ends, which lost 7 bases and 3 bases, there was a span of 16 bases. The method was immunoSEQ multiplex PCR; TCRdb's version includes in-frame clones alone and lacks a portion of them. Of 60,000 to 65,000 clones listed, approximately 83% are singletons. The V and J genes are TRBV2 and TRBJ2-1, with D possibly TRBD2 on 5 matching bases. The TCR comes from a human donor in good health. Some clones in this sample may be carry-over from other donors' samples. Sequenced sample: PBMCs. CDR3 loop: CASKMGRGGYNEQFF. CDR3 nucleotide sequence: TGTGCCAGCAAGATGGGCCGAGGAGGCTACAATGAGCAGTTCTTC.